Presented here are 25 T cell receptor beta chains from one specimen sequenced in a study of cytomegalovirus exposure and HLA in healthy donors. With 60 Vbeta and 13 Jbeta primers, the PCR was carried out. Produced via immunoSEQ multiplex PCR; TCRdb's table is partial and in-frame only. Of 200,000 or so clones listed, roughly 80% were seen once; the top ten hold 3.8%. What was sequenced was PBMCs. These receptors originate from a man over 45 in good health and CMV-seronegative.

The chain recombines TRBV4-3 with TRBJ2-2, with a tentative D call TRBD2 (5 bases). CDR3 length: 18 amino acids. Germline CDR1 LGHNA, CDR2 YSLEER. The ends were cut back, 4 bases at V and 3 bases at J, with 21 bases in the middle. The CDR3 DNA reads TGCGCCAGCAGCCCGATTACCCCCCCGAGGGCTTACACCGGGGAGCTGTTTTTT. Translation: CASSPITPPRAYTGELFF.

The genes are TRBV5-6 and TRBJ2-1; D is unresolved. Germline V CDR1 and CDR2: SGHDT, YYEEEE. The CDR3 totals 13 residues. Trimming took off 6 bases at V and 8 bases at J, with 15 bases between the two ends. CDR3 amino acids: CASTRVGTDEQFF. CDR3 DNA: TGTGCCAGCACCCGGGTAGGTACGGATGAGCAGTTCTTC.

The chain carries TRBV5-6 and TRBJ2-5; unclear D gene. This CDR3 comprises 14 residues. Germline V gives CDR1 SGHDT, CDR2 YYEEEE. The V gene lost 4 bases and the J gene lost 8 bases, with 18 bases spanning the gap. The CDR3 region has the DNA TGTGCCAGCAGCCCGGGTCGGCTCCGAGGAACCCAGTACTTC. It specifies CASSPGRLRGTQYF.

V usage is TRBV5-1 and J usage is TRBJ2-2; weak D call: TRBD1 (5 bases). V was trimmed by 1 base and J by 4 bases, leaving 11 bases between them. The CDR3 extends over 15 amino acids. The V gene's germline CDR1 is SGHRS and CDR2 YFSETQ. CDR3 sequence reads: CASSLLGASTGELFF. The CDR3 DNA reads TGCGCCAGCAGCTTGTTAGGGGCGAGCACCGGGGAGCTGTTTTTT.

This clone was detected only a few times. The CDR3 sequence: CASSEWGTSTEEQYF. As DNA, the CDR3 is TGTGCCAGCAGTGAATGGGGCACCTCTACTGAAGAGCAGTACTTC. The genes are TRBV25-1 and TRBJ2-7, with D perhaps matching TRBD1 (5 bases). The CDR3 runs 15 residues. CDR1 and CDR2 from the germline V gene are MGHDK and SYGVNS. The germline V and J ends were trimmed by 1 base and 7 bases, with 17 bases remaining between them.

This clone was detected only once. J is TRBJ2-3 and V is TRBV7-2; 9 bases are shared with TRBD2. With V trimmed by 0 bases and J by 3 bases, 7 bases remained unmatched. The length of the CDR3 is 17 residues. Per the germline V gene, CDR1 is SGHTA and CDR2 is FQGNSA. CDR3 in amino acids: CASSLAGRGGPTDTQYF. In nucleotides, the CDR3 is TGTGCCAGCAGCTTAGCTGGGCGGGGGGGCCCGACAGATACGCAGTATTTT. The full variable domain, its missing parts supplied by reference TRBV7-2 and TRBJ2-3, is GAGVSQSPSNKVTEKGKDVELRCDPISGHTALYWYRQSLGQGLEFLIYFQGNSAPDKSGLPSDRFSAERTGGSVSTLTIQRTQQEDSAVYLCASSLAGRGGPTDTQYFGPGTRLTVL.

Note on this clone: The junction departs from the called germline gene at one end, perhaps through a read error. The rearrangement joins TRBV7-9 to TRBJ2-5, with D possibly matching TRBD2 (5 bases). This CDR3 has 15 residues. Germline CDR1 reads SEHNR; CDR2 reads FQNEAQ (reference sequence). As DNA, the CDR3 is TGTGCCAGCAGCCTAGCCATACTAGTTTTGGAGACCCAGTACTTC. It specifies CASSLAILVLETQYF.

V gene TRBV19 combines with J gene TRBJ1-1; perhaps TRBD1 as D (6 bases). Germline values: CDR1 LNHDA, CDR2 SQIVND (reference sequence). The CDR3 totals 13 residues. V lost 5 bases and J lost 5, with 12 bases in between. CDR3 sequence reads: CASSRTGRTEAFF. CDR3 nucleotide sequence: TGTGCCAGTAGTCGTACAGGGCGGACTGAAGCTTTCTTT.

CDR3 amino acids: CATSRDQGSYEQYF. The CDR3 region has the DNA TGTGCCACCAGCAGAGACCAGGGGTCCTACGAGCAGTACTTC. The chain recombines TRBV15 with TRBJ2-5, with a possible D match to TRBD1 (6 bases). The tail of the sequence fits TRBJ2-7 better, so the J call may be wrong. The CDR3 loop spans 14 amino acids. The germline V gene encodes CDR1 LNHNV and CDR2 YYDKDF (reference sequence).

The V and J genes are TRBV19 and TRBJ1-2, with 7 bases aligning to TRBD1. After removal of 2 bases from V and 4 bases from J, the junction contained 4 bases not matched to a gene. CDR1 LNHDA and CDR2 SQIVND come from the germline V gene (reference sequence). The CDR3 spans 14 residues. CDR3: CASSIRGLVYGYTF. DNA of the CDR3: TGTGCCAGTAGTATAAGGGGGCTGGTCTATGGCTACACCTTC.

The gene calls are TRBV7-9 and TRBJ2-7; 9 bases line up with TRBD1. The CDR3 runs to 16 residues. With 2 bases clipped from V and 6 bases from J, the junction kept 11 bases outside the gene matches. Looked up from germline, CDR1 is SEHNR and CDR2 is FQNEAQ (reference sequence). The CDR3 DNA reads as TGTGCCAGCAGCTTAAGTACGGGACAGGGACTGGGCGAGCAGTACTTC. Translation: CASSLSTGQGLGEQYF.

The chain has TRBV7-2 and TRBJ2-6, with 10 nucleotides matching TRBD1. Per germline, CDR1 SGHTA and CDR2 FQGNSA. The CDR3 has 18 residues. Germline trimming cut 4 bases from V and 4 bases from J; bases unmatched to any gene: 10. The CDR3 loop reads CASSYRDRGLSGANVLTF. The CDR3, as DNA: TGTGCCAGCAGCTATAGGGACAGGGGACTTTCCGGGGCCAACGTCCTGACTTTC.

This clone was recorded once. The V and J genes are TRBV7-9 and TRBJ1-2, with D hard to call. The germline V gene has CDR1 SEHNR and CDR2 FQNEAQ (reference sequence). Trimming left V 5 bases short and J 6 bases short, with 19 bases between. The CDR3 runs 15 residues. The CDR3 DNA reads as TGTGCCAGCAGCGTGTCCCACGAGGTTGGCGATGGCTACACCTTC. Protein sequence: CASSVSHEVGDGYTF.

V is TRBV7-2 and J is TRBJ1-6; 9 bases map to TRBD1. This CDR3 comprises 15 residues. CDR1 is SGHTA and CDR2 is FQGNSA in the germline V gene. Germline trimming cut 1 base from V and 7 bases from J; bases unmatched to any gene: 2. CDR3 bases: TGTGCCAGCAGCTTAGTAGGACAGGGGAATTCACCCCTCCACTTT. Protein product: CASSLVGQGNSPLHF.

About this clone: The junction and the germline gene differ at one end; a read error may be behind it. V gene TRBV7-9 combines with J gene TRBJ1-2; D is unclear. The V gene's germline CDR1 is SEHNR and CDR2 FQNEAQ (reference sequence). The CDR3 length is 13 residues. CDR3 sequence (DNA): TGTTCCAGCAGCTTACCGCTATACTATGGCTACACCTTC. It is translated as CSSSLPLYYGYTF.

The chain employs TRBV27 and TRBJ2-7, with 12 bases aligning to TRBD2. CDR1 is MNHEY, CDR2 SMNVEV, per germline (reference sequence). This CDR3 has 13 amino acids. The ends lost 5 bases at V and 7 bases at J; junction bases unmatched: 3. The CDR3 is CASSPSGGAEQYF. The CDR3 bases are TGTGCCAGCAGTCCTAGCGGGGGGGCGGAGCAGTACTTC.

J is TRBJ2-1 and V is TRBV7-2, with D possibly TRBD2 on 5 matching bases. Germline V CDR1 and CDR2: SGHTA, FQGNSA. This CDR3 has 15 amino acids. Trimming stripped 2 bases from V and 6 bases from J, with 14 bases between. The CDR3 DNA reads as TGTGCCAGCAGCTTAAGAGCGGCGGGTACCAATGAGCAGTTCTTC. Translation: CASSLRAAGTNEQFF.

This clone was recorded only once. The CDR3 here is CASSLAGPGVNPRSYNEQFF. In DNA form, the CDR3 reads TGTGCCAGCAGCTTAGCGGGCCCGGGGGTGAACCCACGCTCCTACAATGAGCAGTTCTTC. This rearrangement joins TRBV7-2 to TRBJ2-1; tentative D call: TRBD2 (6 bases). Germline V CDR1 and CDR2: SGHTA, FQGNSA. This CDR3 is built from 20 residues. V lost 0 bases to trimming and J lost 0 bases, with 21 bases between them.

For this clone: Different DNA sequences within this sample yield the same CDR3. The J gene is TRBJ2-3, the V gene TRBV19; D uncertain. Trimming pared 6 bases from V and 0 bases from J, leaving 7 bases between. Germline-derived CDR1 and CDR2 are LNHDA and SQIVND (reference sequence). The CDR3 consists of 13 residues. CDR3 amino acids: CASSPTSTDTQYF. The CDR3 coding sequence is TGTGCCAGTAGCCCCACTAGCACAGATACGCAGTATTTT.

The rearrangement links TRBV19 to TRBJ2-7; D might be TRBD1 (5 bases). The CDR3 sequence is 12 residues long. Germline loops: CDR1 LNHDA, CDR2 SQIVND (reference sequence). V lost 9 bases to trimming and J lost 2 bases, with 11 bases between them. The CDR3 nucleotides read TGTGCCAGCGGAACAGGTACCTACGAGCAGTACTTC. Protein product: CASGTGTYEQYF.

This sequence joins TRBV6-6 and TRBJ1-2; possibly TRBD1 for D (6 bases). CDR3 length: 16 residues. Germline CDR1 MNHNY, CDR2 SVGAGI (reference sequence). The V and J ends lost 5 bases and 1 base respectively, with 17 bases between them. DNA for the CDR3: TGTGCCAGCAGTCTTACCCGGGACAAACTTAACTATGGCTACACCTTC. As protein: CASSLTRDKLNYGYTF.

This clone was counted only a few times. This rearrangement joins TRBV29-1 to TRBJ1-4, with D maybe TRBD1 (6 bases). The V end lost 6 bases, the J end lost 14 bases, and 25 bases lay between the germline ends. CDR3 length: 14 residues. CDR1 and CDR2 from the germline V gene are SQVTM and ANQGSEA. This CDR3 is CSVLNRDGTQGLFF. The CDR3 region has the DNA TGCAGCGTCCTGAATCGGGACGGGACACAAGGTCTGTTTTTT.

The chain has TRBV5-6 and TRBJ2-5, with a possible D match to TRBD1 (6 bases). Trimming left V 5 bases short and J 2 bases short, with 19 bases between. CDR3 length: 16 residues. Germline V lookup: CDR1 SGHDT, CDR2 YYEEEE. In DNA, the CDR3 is TGTGCCAGCAGGGCCGGTACAGGGTTTCGGCAAGAGACCCAGTACTTC. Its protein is CASRAGTGFRQETQYF.

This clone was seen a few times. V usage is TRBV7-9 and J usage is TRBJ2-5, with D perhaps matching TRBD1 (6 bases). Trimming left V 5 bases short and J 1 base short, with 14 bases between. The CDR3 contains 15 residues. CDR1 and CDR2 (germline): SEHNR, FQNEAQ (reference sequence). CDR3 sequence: CASSNYREFQETQYF. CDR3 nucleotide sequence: TGTGCCAGCAGCAACTACAGGGAATTCCAAGAGACCCAGTACTTC.

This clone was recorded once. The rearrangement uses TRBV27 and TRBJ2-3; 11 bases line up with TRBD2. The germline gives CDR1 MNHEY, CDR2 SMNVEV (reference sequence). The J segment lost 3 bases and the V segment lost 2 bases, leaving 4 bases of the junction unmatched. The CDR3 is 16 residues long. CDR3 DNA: TGTGCCAGCAGTTTACAACTAGCGGGGGCAACAGATACGCAGTATTTT. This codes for CASSLQLAGATDTQYF.